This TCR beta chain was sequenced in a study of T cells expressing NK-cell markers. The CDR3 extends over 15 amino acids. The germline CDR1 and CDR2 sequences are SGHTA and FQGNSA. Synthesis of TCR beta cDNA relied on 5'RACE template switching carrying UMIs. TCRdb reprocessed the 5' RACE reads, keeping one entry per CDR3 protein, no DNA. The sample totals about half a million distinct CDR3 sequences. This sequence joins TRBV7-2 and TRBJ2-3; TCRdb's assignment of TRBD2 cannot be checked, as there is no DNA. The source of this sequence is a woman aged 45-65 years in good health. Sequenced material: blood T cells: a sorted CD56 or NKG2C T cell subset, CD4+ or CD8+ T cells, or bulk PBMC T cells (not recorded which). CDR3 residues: CASSLRTSPGDTQYF.